These 17 T cell receptor beta chains share one sample of origin, sequenced in a study of cytomegalovirus exposure and HLA in healthy donors. With 60 Vbeta and 13 Jbeta primers, the PCR was carried out. Some clones are missing from TCRdb's copy, which holds only in-frame ones; the method was immunoSEQ multiplex PCR. This sample has approximately 90,000 clones, with approximately 71% found just once. Source material: PBMCs. These receptors all come from a man in his forties in good health and CMV-seronegative.

The J gene is TRBJ2-6, the V gene TRBV6-1; the D gene is possibly TRBD2 (5 bases). The CDR3 contains 15 residues. Trimming stripped 8 bases from V and 0 bases from J, with 11 bases between. CDR1 MNHNS and CDR2 SASEGT come from the germline V gene. The CDR3 coding sequence is TGTGCCAGCCTTGGCGGGTTCTCTGGGGCCAACGTCCTGACTTTC. It is translated as CASLGGFSGANVLTF.

The gene calls are TRBV5-4 and TRBJ2-3; 7 bases are a match to TRBD1. In germline, CDR1 is SGHNT, CDR2 YYREEE (reference sequence). The junction had 6 bases not matched to a gene; V was cut back by 5 bases and J by 0 bases. CDR3 length: 15 amino acids. The CDR3 reads CASRHGTESTDTQYF. The CDR3 region has the DNA TGTGCCAGCAGACATGGGACAGAAAGCACAGATACGCAGTATTTT.

The V gene is TRBV4-1, the J gene TRBJ2-7; no clear D. CDR1 is MGHRA, CDR2 YSYEKL, per germline. Between the trimmed V and J ends, which lost 1 base and 2 bases, there was a span of 9 bases. The CDR3 consists of 14 residues. For the CDR3, the DNA is TGCGCCAGCAGCCAAGTCGCAGGTACCTACGAGCAGTACTTC. It encodes CASSQVAGTYEQYF.

The genes are TRBV27 and TRBJ2-1, with 12 bases lining up with TRBD2. J gave up 6 bases and V 4 bases, and 1 base lay outside the gene matches. The germline V gene has CDR1 MNHEY and CDR2 SMNVEV (reference sequence). The CDR3 has 14 residues. The CDR3 region has the DNA TGTGCCAGCAGTTGGGGACTAGCGGGCAATGAGCAGTTCTTC. Translating gives CASSWGLAGNEQFF.

The chain joins TRBV4-1 to TRBJ1-1; D remains unclear. Germline CDR1 reads MGHRA; CDR2 reads YSYEKL. The V and J ends lost 1 base and 1 base respectively, with 7 bases between them. The CDR3 runs to 14 residues. The CDR3: CASSQVGRNTEAFF. In nucleotides, the CDR3 is TGCGCCAGCAGCCAAGTCGGGAGGAACACTGAAGCTTTCTTT.

V gene TRBV7-9 combines with J gene TRBJ2-7, with D possibly being TRBD1 (5 bases). The germline V gene encodes CDR1 SEHNR and CDR2 FQNEAQ (reference sequence). V lost 4 bases to trimming and J lost 3 bases, with 13 bases between them. The CDR3 is 14 residues long. The chain's CDR3 is CASSSRVVGYEQYF. The CDR3, as DNA: TGTGCCAGCAGCTCCAGGGTGGTGGGCTACGAGCAGTACTTC. Combining the CDR3 with reference TRBV7-9 and TRBJ2-7 gives the whole variable domain DTGVSQNPRHKITKRGQNVTFRCDPISEHNRLYWYRQTLGQGPEFLTYFQNEAQLEKSRLLSDRFSAERPKGSFSTLEIQRTEQGDSAMYLCASSSRVVGYEQYFGPGTRLTVT.

The gene calls are TRBV19 and TRBJ2-7, with D unresolved. Trimming removed 5 bases from V and 3 bases from J, with 11 bases in between. This CDR3 is 13 amino acids long. Per the germline V gene, CDR1 is LNHDA and CDR2 is SQIVND (reference sequence). The CDR3 is CASSVTGFYEQYF. The CDR3 coding sequence is TGTGCCAGTAGTGTGACTGGCTTCTACGAGCAGTACTTC.

This clone was observed a single time. The chain is built from TRBV5-1 and TRBJ2-5; no firm D call. V lost 3 bases to trimming and J lost 0 bases, with 6 bases between them. CDR3 length equals 13 residues. CDR1 is SGHRS, CDR2 YFSETQ, per germline. Here the CDR3 reads CASSSGYQETQYF. The CDR3 DNA sequence: TGCGCCAGCAGCTCCGGGTACCAAGAGACCCAGTACTTC. The full variable domain, rest sourced from reference TRBV5-1 and TRBJ2-5, is KAGVTQTPRYLIKTRGQQVTLSCSPISGHRSVSWYQQTPGQGLQFLFEYFSETQRNKGNFPGRFSGRQFSNSRSEMNVSTLELGDSALYLCASSSGYQETQYFGPGTRLLVL.

The chain employs TRBV5-1 and TRBJ1-1; 7 bases are shared with TRBD1. Germline CDR1 is SGHRS and CDR2 is YFSETQ. Unmatched junction bases numbered 9, after V lost 4 bases and J lost 0 bases. This CDR3 contains 16 residues. Here the CDR3 DNA reads TGCGCCAGCAGCGTAGACAGGGTCGGGATGAACACTGAAGCTTTCTTT. This sequence encodes CASSVDRVGMNTEAFF.

The chain's CDR3 is CASSPGDRSSTDTQYF. Written as DNA, the CDR3 is TGCGCCAGCAGCCCCGGGGACAGGAGTTCAACAGATACGCAGTATTTT. J is TRBJ2-3 and V is TRBV5-1; 8 nucleotides align to TRBD1. With 4 bases clipped from V and 3 bases from J, the junction kept 10 bases outside the gene matches. The germline gives CDR1 SGHRS, CDR2 YFSETQ. The CDR3 spans 16 residues. The whole variable domain, filled in from reference TRBV5-1 and TRBJ2-3, reads KAGVTQTPRYLIKTRGQQVTLSCSPISGHRSVSWYQQTPGQGLQFLFEYFSETQRNKGNFPGRFSGRQFSNSRSEMNVSTLELGDSALYLCASSPGDRSSTDTQYFGPGTRLTVL.

The chain recombines TRBV7-8 with TRBJ1-2, with 8 bases lining up with TRBD1. Germline V lookup: CDR1 SGHVS, CDR2 FQNEAQ. V shed 0 bases, J shed 6 bases, and the junction held 9 bases outside the gene matches. The CDR3 consists of 16 residues. This CDR3 is CASSLAGTGRGDGYTF. Here the CDR3 DNA reads TGTGCCAGCAGCTTAGCAGGGACAGGTCGGGGGGATGGCTACACCTTC.

This clone was observed once. The chain couples TRBV18 to TRBJ1-2; D is undetermined. CDR1 and CDR2 from the germline V gene are KGHSH and LQKENI. V gave up 4 bases and J gave up 8 bases, with 20 bases separating them. The CDR3 extends over 15 amino acids. The CDR3 DNA reads TGTGCCAGCTCACTTGCGGACGCTCGAGGGAGAGGCTACACCTTC. Amino acid sequence: CASSLADARGRGYTF.

For the CDR3, the DNA is TGTGCCAGCAGCGTAACAGCGGGGTATAGCACAGATACGCAGTATTTT. Protein sequence: CASSVTAGYSTDTQYF. The gene calls are TRBV9 and TRBJ2-3; 7 nucleotides align to TRBD2. V trimming: 1 base; J trimming: 0 bases; junction bases outside the gene matches: 5. Germline loops: CDR1 SGDLS, CDR2 YYNGEE. The CDR3 contains 16 residues.

This sequence joins TRBV7-6 and TRBJ2-7, with D maybe TRBD1 (5 bases). Trimming cost V 5 bases and J 6 bases, with 17 bases left between them. This CDR3 is 14 amino acids long. Per the germline V gene, CDR1 is SGHVS and CDR2 is FNYEAQ. The CDR3 is CASSTGTRVSEQYF. The CDR3, as DNA: TGTGCCAGCAGCACAGGAACCAGGGTTAGCGAGCAGTACTTC.

The rearrangement joins TRBV29-1 to TRBJ1-2; D is unresolved. This CDR3 spans 12 amino acids. In germline, CDR1 is SQVTM, CDR2 ANQGSEA. Trimming removed 0 bases from V and 2 bases from J, with 4 bases in between. In DNA form, the CDR3 reads TGCAGCGTTGAAGAGACAAACTATGGCTACACCTTC. As protein: CSVEETNYGYTF.

The V call is TRBV18, the J call TRBJ2-3; tentatively, D is TRBD2 (5 bases). This CDR3 region has 16 residues. V shed 5 bases and J shed 3 bases, with 18 bases lying between them. The germline gives CDR1 KGHSH, CDR2 LQKENI. The CDR3 region is CASSRPGSQVTDTQYF. The CDR3 coding sequence is TGTGCCAGCTCAAGACCGGGGTCCCAGGTTACAGATACGCAGTATTTT.

This chain uses TRBV5-8 with TRBJ1-4; TRBD1 might be the D (5 bases). Trimming cost V 3 bases and J 0 bases, with 9 bases left between them. CDR1 and CDR2 from the germline V gene are SGHTS and YDEGEE. The CDR3 consists of 15 residues. DNA of the CDR3: TGTGCCAGCAGCTGGGGGGATGCAACTAATGAAAAACTGTTTTTT. Translation gives CASSWGDATNEKLFF.